This entry lists 29 T cell receptor beta chains sequenced from one sample in a study of cytomegalovirus exposure and HLA in healthy donors (dated by TCRdb to about 2017). Libraries were constructed by the immunoSEQ multiplex PCR assay. The multiplex PCR relied on a mix of 60 forward primers for TCR Vbeta segments and 13 reverse primers for TCR Jbeta segments. The clones in this table, taken by TCRdb from immuneACCESS, are in-frame only. Not every clone is retained; where verified, under half of the shortfall comes from an unresolved V gene, and the cause of the rest is unknown. The sample profile shows roughly 100,000 clones; 73% of them were found once. The ten largest clonotypes hold about 3.7% of the sample. The specimen sequenced was PBMCs. These TCRs come from a man aged 35 to 55 in good health and CMV-seronegative.

The V call is TRBV10-2, the J call TRBJ1-4; TRBD1 matches 7 bases. Germline loops: CDR1 WSHSY, CDR2 SAAADI. This CDR3 is built from 12 residues. Trimming cost V 5 bases and J 10 bases; bases outside gene matches: 4. As DNA, the CDR3 is TGCGCCAGCAGTCTACAGGGGAGAAAACTGTTTTTT. It is translated as CASSLQGRKLFF.

This chain joins TRBV4-1 and TRBJ1-1, with D tentatively TRBD1 (6 bases). There are 16 residues in the CDR3. The germline V gene has CDR1 MGHRA and CDR2 YSYEKL. Trimming shortened V by 0 bases and J by 3 bases, and 14 bases separated the two germline ends. The CDR3 DNA reads as TGCGCCAGCAGCCAAGAATGGCGGGGGCGGGACACTGAAGCTTTCTTT. It encodes CASSQEWRGRDTEAFF.

With regard to this clone: One junction end does not reproduce the germline sequence, and a read error may be involved. Additional DNA sequences in this sample encode the identical CDR3. The rearrangement links TRBV30 to TRBJ1-6; no definite D call. The CDR3 runs 14 residues. Germline V lookup: CDR1 GTSNPN, CDR2 SVGIG (reference sequence). CDR3 nucleotides: TGTGCCTGGACCCCTCGTACAGCCAATTCCCCCCTCCACTTT. It specifies CAWTPRTANSPLHF.

The V gene is TRBV28, the J gene TRBJ2-5; 13 bases agree with TRBD2. Per germline, CDR1 MDHEN and CDR2 SYDVKM. The CDR3 spans 15 residues. The trim removed 4 bases at V and 4 bases at J, leaving 3 bases unmatched. The CDR3 loop reads CASSSLAGGPETQYF. CDR3 nucleotide sequence: TGTGCCAGCAGTTCACTAGCGGGGGGGCCAGAGACCCAGTACTTC.

The chain employs TRBV28 and TRBJ1-4; 8 positions match TRBD1. With 6 bases clipped from V and 3 bases from J, the junction kept 6 bases outside the gene matches. This CDR3 is built from 15 residues. Germline V gene lookup returns CDR1 MDHEN and CDR2 SYDVKM. The CDR3 spells CASRSGGEANEKLFF. The CDR3 region has the DNA TGTGCCAGCAGGTCAGGGGGCGAAGCTAATGAAAAACTGTTTTTT.

This chain connects TRBV11-2 to TRBJ1-1; 9 nucleotides align to TRBD1. Germline CDR1 reads SGHAT; CDR2 reads FQNNGV. Germline trimming cut 5 bases from V and 3 bases from J; bases unmatched to any gene: 10. CDR3 length equals 16 residues. The CDR3 loop reads CASSIGQGRWDTEAFF. CDR3 DNA: TGTGCCAGCAGCATAGGACAGGGGAGGTGGGACACTGAAGCTTTCTTT. Together with reference TRBV11-2 and TRBJ1-1, the CDR3 gives the full variable domain: EAGVAQSPRYKIIEKRQSVAFWCNPISGHATLYWYQQILGQGPKLLIQFQNNGVVDDSQLPKDRFSAERLKGVDSTLKIQPAKLEDSAVYLCASSIGQGRWDTEAFFGQGTRLTVV.

There are a few counts of this clone. Because the CDR3's place on the DNA is in doubt, the DNA is left out and the CDR3 is given as listed by TCRdb. The rearrangement links TRBV28 to TRBJ2-1; TRBD2 is the table's D call and was not checked against the DNA. A total of 14 residues make up the CDR3, ends included. Germline V gives CDR1 MDHEN, CDR2 SYDVKM. CDR3 region: CASSSGTSRVEQFF.

The chain combines TRBV2 with TRBJ1-6, with TRBD1 as a possible D gene (5 bases). V lost 3 bases to trimming and J lost 0 bases, with 9 bases between them. This CDR3 comprises 16 residues. From germline, CDR1 is SNHLY and CDR2 FYNNEI. This chain's CDR3 is CASSETASSYNSPLHF. CDR3 nucleotides: TGTGCCAGCAGTGAGACAGCTAGCTCCTATAATTCACCCCTCCACTTT.

This clone has just a few counts. The chain recombines TRBV5-1 with TRBJ2-7; D is perhaps TRBD1 (6 bases). V gave up 4 bases and J gave up 3 bases, with 17 bases separating them. CDR1 is SGHRS and CDR2 is YFSETQ in the germline V gene. The CDR3 runs to 15 residues. CDR3 bases: TGCGCCAGCAGCGAACAGGGTACGACAAGCTACGAGCAGTACTTC. Its protein product is CASSEQGTTSYEQYF.

The chain couples TRBV6-1 to TRBJ2-1, with D unresolved. CDR3 length: 11 amino acids. CDR1 and CDR2 (germline): MNHNS, SASEGT. V lost 3 bases and J 10 bases, leaving 7 bases between the germline ends. CDR3 amino acids: CASSEMGEQFF. DNA of the CDR3: TGTGCCAGCAGTGAGATGGGCGAGCAGTTCTTC.

The chain employs TRBV2 and TRBJ1-6, with D maybe TRBD1 (6 bases). Per germline, CDR1 SNHLY and CDR2 FYNNEI. The CDR3 consists of 15 residues. V lost 2 bases and J lost 10, with 15 bases in between. The CDR3 nucleotides read TGTGCCAGCAGTGAAACAGGGACCAGGCAATCACCCCTCCACTTT. It encodes CASSETGTRQSPLHF. Full variable domain (remainder filled in from reference TRBV2 and TRBJ1-6): EPEVTQTPSHQVTQMGQEVILRCVPISNHLYFYWYRQILGQKVEFLVSFYNNEISEKSEIFDDQFSVERPDGSNFTLKIRSTKLEDSAMYFCASSETGTRQSPLHFGNGTRLTVT.

This chain uses TRBV2 with TRBJ1-5, with D perhaps matching TRBD1 (6 bases). CDR1 and CDR2 from the germline V gene are SNHLY and FYNNEI. The CDR3 spans 13 residues. Between the trimmed V and J ends, which lost 4 bases and 5 bases, there was a span of 9 bases. The DNA for the CDR3 is TGTGCCAGCAGTGTTCAGGGGTATCAGCCCCAGCATTTT. Amino acid sequence: CASSVQGYQPQHF.

This clone has more than one count but fewer than ten. The CDR3, as DNA: TGTGCCAGCAGAACAGGGGGCTACACTGAAGCTTTCTTT. Translation gives CASRTGGYTEAFF. The chain combines TRBV28 with TRBJ1-1; 9 bases are a match to TRBD1. After removal of 6 bases from V and 3 bases from J, the junction contained 2 bases not matched to a gene. The V gene's germline CDR1 is MDHEN and CDR2 SYDVKM. This CDR3 is 13 amino acids long.

The chain uses TRBV7-2 and TRBJ2-7, with no clear D. Germline V CDR1 and CDR2: SGHTA, FQGNSA. V lost 1 base and J 2 bases, leaving 9 bases between the germline ends. The CDR3 consists of 14 residues. The CDR3 DNA reads TGTGCCAGCAGCTTAGATACAGTAACCTACGAGCAGTACTTC. Translating it yields CASSLDTVTYEQYF.

The DNA of the CDR3 is TGTGCCAGCAGCTTAGGAGAGCGTCAACTTAATGAAAAACTGTTTTTT. Amino acids: CASSLGERQLNEKLFF. This chain joins TRBV7-9 and TRBJ1-4; the D is unclear. The CDR3 contains 16 residues. Trimming took off 1 base at V and 4 bases at J, with 13 bases between the two ends. Germline V gene data show CDR1 as SEHNR and CDR2 as FQNEAQ (reference sequence).

The rearrangement links TRBV18 to TRBJ2-5, with TRBD1 matching over 12 bases. The CDR3 spans 16 residues. Trimming cost V 2 bases and J 0 bases; bases outside gene matches: 1. Germline V gene data show CDR1 as KGHSH and CDR2 as LQKENI. The CDR3 DNA follows: TGTGCCAGCTCACCAGGGACAGGGGGCAACCAAGAGACCCAGTACTTC. This sequence encodes CASSPGTGGNQETQYF.

The DNA of the CDR3 is TGTGCCTGGATTCCGTCTGGTAGGACCCAGTACTTC. Its protein product is CAWIPSGRTQYF. The V and J genes are TRBV30 and TRBJ2-5, with D hard to call. CDR1 is GTSNPN and CDR2 is SVGIG in the germline V gene (reference sequence). Trimming left V 4 bases short and J 7 bases short, with 13 bases between. The CDR3 totals 12 residues. Full variable domain (remainder filled in from reference TRBV30 and TRBJ2-5): SQTIHQWPATLVQPVGSPLSLECTVEGTSNPNLYWYRQAAGRGLQLLFYSVGIGQISSEVPQNLSASRPQDRQFILSSKKLLLSDSGFYLCAWIPSGRTQYFGPGTRLLVL.

This chain joins TRBV10-3 and TRBJ2-2; the match to TRBD1 covers 8 bases. Germline trimming cut 4 bases from V and 5 bases from J; bases unmatched to any gene: 9. This CDR3 comprises 16 residues. Germline-derived CDR1 and CDR2 are ENHRY and SYGVKD. The CDR3 spells CAISAQGVDITGELFF. CDR3 nucleotides: TGTGCCATCAGTGCACAGGGGGTGGATATTACCGGGGAGCTGTTTTTT.

J is TRBJ2-7 and V is TRBV28, with TRBD1 matching 7 bases. The CDR3 loop spans 15 amino acids. The germline gives CDR1 MDHEN, CDR2 SYDVKM. J lost 0 bases, V lost 7 bases, and 9 bases had no gene match. DNA for the CDR3: TGTGCCAGCATGACCACAGGGGACCTCTCCTACGAGCAGTACTTC. It codes for CASMTTGDLSYEQYF. Complete variable domain (other parts from reference TRBV28 and TRBJ2-7): DVKVTQSSRYLVKRTGEKVFLECVQDMDHENMFWYRQDPGLGLRLIYFSYDVKMKEKGDIPEGYSVSREKKERFSLILESASTNQTSMYLCASMTTGDLSYEQYFGPGTRLTVT.

This clone was counted between two and nine times. The chain couples TRBV5-1 to TRBJ1-3; a weak D match, TRBD1 (5 bases). The CDR3 has 18 residues. V was cut by 0 bases and J by 0 bases, with 16 bases left in between. Germline V CDR1 and CDR2: SGHRS, YFSETQ. The CDR3 sequence: CASSLGGSASYSGNTIYF. For the CDR3, the DNA is TGCGCCAGCAGCTTGGGGGGCAGCGCCAGCTACTCTGGAAACACCATATATTTT.

This clone showed up just a few times. The genes are TRBV7-2 and TRBJ2-2, with 7 bases lining up with TRBD1. Germline CDR1 SGHTA, CDR2 FQGNSA. V shed 1 base and J 6 bases; nucleotides not matched to a gene: 5. The CDR3 extends over 15 amino acids. CDR3 coding DNA: TGTGCCAGCAGCTTAGTGGCAGGGGGTTCCGGGGAGCTGTTTTTT. This sequence encodes CASSLVAGGSGELFF.

This chain links TRBV5-1 with TRBJ2-3; the match to TRBD2 covers 10 bases. The CDR3 runs 16 residues. Germline loops: CDR1 SGHRS, CDR2 YFSETQ. Trimming at V came to 3 bases and at J to 0 bases, leaving 4 bases not matched to a gene. CDR3 sequence reads: CASSSQTSGSTDTQYF. CDR3 nucleotides: TGCGCCAGCAGCTCACAGACTAGCGGGAGCACAGATACGCAGTATTTT.

The chain has TRBV7-2 and TRBJ2-3, with 16 bases matching TRBD2. Trimming took 5 bases from V and 6 from J; bases not matched to a gene: 2. The CDR3 has 15 amino acids. CDR1 SGHTA and CDR2 FQGNSA come from the germline V gene. CDR3 nucleotide sequence: TGTGCCAGCAGCGGGACTAGCGGGGGGGTCGATACGCAGTATTTT. Translated, it gives CASSGTSGGVDTQYF.

This clone was seen more than once but under ten times. The chain combines TRBV5-5 with TRBJ1-3; possibly TRBD1 for D (6 bases). The CDR3 totals 14 residues. The V end lost 1 base, the J end lost 3 bases, and 8 bases lay between the germline ends. Germline V CDR1 and CDR2: SGHKS, YYEKEE (reference sequence). CDR3 in DNA: TGTGCCAGCAGCTTGCCAGGGGATGGAAACACCATATATTTT. This gives the protein CASSLPGDGNTIYF.

This clone has just one count. Written as DNA, the CDR3 is TGTGCCAGCACCCTGCGGGGCGCACGGTCGTACAATCAGCCCCAGCATTTT. It is translated as CASTLRGARSYNQPQHF. The rearrangement links TRBV5-8 to TRBJ1-5, with D possibly matching TRBD1 (5 bases). Germline values: CDR1 SGHTS, CDR2 YDEGEE. This CDR3 has 17 amino acids. V shed 6 bases and J shed 3 bases, with 22 bases lying between them.

This clone has ten or more counts. The chain recombines TRBV2 with TRBJ2-3, with a possible D match to TRBD2 (6 bases). Germline CDR1 and CDR2: SNHLY and FYNNEI. The CDR3 consists of 13 residues. Trimming pared 6 bases from V and 3 bases from J, leaving 10 bases between. CDR3 loop: CASSRDLTDTQYF. The DNA of the CDR3 is TGTGCCAGCAGCCGGGACTTAACAGATACGCAGTATTTT.

The V gene is TRBV6-1, the J gene TRBJ1-2, with 7 bases identical to TRBD1. The CDR3 has 15 amino acids. V trimming: 5 bases; J trimming: 2 bases; junction bases outside the gene matches: 8. CDR1 is MNHNS, CDR2 SASEGT, per germline. This CDR3 is CASSLQRTGNYGYTF. The CDR3, as DNA: TGTGCCAGCAGTTTGCAAAGGACAGGAAACTATGGCTACACCTTC.

This rearrangement joins TRBV5-1 to TRBJ1-1; the D gene is possibly TRBD1 (6 bases). The CDR3 contains 15 residues. V was shortened by 0 bases and J by 4 bases, with 13 bases between the two germline ends. Germline V gives CDR1 SGHRS, CDR2 YFSETQ. CDR3 residues: CASSLDRVVSTEAFF. The CDR3 coding sequence is TGCGCCAGCAGCTTGGACAGGGTGGTGAGCACTGAAGCTTTCTTT. Full variable domain (remainder filled in from reference TRBV5-1 and TRBJ1-1): KAGVTQTPRYLIKTRGQQVTLSCSPISGHRSVSWYQQTPGQGLQFLFEYFSETQRNKGNFPGRFSGRQFSNSRSEMNVSTLELGDSALYLCASSLDRVVSTEAFFGQGTRLTVV.

This chain uses TRBV15 with TRBJ2-1, with D tentatively TRBD1 (5 bases). V was cut by 0 bases and J by 7 bases, with 13 bases left in between. CDR1 and CDR2 from the germline V gene are LNHNV and YYDKDF (reference sequence). The CDR3 is 15 residues long. The CDR3 DNA reads TGTGCCACCAGCAGAGATAGGCAGGGATTGAATGAGCAGTTCTTC. It is translated as CATSRDRQGLNEQFF.